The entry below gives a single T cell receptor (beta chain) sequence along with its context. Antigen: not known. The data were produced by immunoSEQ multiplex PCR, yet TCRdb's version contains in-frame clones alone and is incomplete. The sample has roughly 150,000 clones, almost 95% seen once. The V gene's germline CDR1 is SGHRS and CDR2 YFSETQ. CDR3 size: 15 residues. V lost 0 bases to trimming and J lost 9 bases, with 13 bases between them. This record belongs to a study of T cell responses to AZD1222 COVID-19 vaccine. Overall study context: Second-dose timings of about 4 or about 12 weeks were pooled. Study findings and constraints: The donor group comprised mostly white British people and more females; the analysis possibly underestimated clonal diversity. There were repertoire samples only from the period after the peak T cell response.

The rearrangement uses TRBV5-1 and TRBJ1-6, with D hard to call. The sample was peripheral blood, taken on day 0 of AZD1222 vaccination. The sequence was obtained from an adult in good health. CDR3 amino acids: CASSLGGTGGSPLHF. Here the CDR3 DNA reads TGCGCCAGCAGCTTGGGTGGCACCGGTGGTTCACCCCTCCACTTT. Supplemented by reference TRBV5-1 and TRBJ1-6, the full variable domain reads KAGVTQTPRYLIKTRGQQVTLSCSPISGHRSVSWYQQTPGQGLQFLFEYFSETQRNKGNFPGRFSGRQFSNSRSEMNVSTLELGDSALYLCASSLGGTGGSPLHFGNGTRLTVT.